This TCR beta chain emerged from a study of memory CD4+ T cells and cytomegalovirus serostatus. Study-wide context: Of the healthy Belgian adults, fewer than 10 were CMV seropositive and fewer than 30 seronegative. Study-wide results and caveats: CD4+ memory repertoires contained 67 of 164 reported CMV TCRbeta sequences.

In the authors' methods: After removing out-of-frame reads, under 2.5 million distinct TCRbeta sequences remained. Clones were sequenced by immunoSEQ multiplex PCR, and TCRdb holds only the in-frame ones, with some missing. Clone size and the V and J calls come from that table; the DNA yielded D and trimming. The table lists 75,000 to 90,000 clones, approximately 80% of them singletons. The sort gate was single viable CD3+CD4+CD8-CD45RO+ cells for memory CD4+ T cells. The CDR3 covers 12 residues. V lost 6 bases to trimming and J lost 6 bases, with 11 bases between them. CDR1 is MNHNS and CDR2 is SASEGT in the germline V gene. Only one count was recorded for this clone. Its antigen is unknown.

Sample: memory CD4+ T cells from blood. The origin of this receptor is an adult in good health and CMV-seronegative. The rearrangement links TRBV6-1 to TRBJ2-5; D may match TRBD1 or TRBD2 (5 bases each). The CDR3: CASSEGRKTQYF. In nucleotides, the CDR3 is TGTGCCAGCAGCGAGGGGAGAAAGACCCAGTACTTC.